The 28 T cell receptor beta chains below come from one sample, sequenced in a study of T cells in Graves' hyperthyroidism and ophthalmopathy. RNA transcripts provided the source from which TCR beta CDR3 regions were amplified. HTBI primers were the set used in a first-round RT-PCR of the TCR CDR3. TCRdb re-analysed the multiplex PCR reads in MiXCR, keeping a single row per CDR3 protein. The sample includes about 360,000 distinct CDR3 sequences, about 13% of them seen just once. The specimen sequenced was blood. The source of these receptors is a woman in her late teens or twenties with Graves' hyperthyroidism.

The sample holds one count of this clonotype. This may come from a read error, since a much larger clone is one base off. The V and J genes are TRBV13 and TRBJ2-7; 8 positions agree with TRBD2. The CDR3 loop spans 15 amino acids. Trimming at V came to 4 bases and at J to 7 bases, leaving 12 bases not matched to a gene. Germline V gene lookup returns CDR1 PRHDT and CDR2 FYEKMQ (reference sequence). CDR3 residues: CASSSFLAGKNEQYF. CDR3 DNA: TGTGCCAGCAGCTCGTTCCTAGCGGGTAAAAATGAGCAGTACTTC.

This clonotype was detected ten times or more. The chain couples TRBV7-4 to TRBJ1-5; 7 bases agree with TRBD1. V lost 7 bases, J lost 0 bases, and 9 bases stayed unmatched. Germline loops: CDR1 SGHVT, CDR2 SQSDAQ. The CDR3 length is 16 residues. CDR3: CASNPTGHHSNQPQHF. CDR3 DNA sequence: TGTGCCAGCAACCCGACAGGGCACCATAGCAATCAGCCCCAGCATTTT.

The chain uses TRBV20-1 and TRBJ2-5; TRBD1 matches at 8 bases. The CDR3 has 16 residues. The junction had 18 bases not matched to a gene; V was cut back by 6 bases and J by 6 bases. Germline CDR1 and CDR2: DFQATT and SNEGSKA (reference sequence). Here the CDR3 reads CSAAREGQVNLKTQYF. CDR3 sequence (DNA): TGCAGTGCCGCACGAGAGGGACAGGTGAATTTGAAGACCCAGTACTTC.

This clonotype was counted many times. The genes are TRBV6-1 and TRBJ2-1, with 11 nucleotides matching TRBD2. Per the germline V gene, CDR1 is MNHNS and CDR2 is SASEGT. The CDR3 runs to 15 residues. The trim removed 1 base at V and 8 bases at J, leaving 4 bases unmatched. CDR3 sequence reads: CASSEVSGGGDEQFF. Here the CDR3 DNA reads TGTGCCAGCAGTGAAGTTAGCGGGGGGGGGGATGAGCAGTTCTTC.

This clonotype showed up just once. This may arise from a read error, as a much more abundant clone is one base away. This chain joins TRBV7-9 and TRBJ2-7, with 9 bases aligning to TRBD1. The V gene's germline CDR1 is SEHNR and CDR2 FQNEAQ (reference sequence). V lost 4 bases and J lost 2; bases outside the gene matches: 3. The CDR3 extends over 14 amino acids. The DNA of the CDR3 is TGTGCCAGCAGCTGGGACAGGGTCCCCTACGAGCAGTACTTC. Protein sequence: CASSWDRVPYEQYF.

The chain recombines TRBV19 with TRBJ2-5, with 7 bases identical to TRBD2. The CDR3 has 15 residues. J lost 2 bases, V lost 7 bases, and 10 bases had no gene match. Germline CDR1 is LNHDA and CDR2 is SQIVND (reference sequence). As DNA, the CDR3 is TGTGCCAGTACCGCCGGAGGAGCGGGGCAAGAGACCCAGTACTTC. Translating it yields CASTAGGAGQETQYF.

The sample holds many counts of this clonotype. This chain connects TRBV7-8 to TRBJ2-1; perhaps TRBD1 as D (5 bases). Trimming removed 2 bases at V and 6 bases at J, with 17 bases between. Germline CDR1 and CDR2: SGHVS and FQNEAQ. This CDR3 has 16 residues. The CDR3 DNA sequence: TGTGCCAGCAGCTTACCTAGGACACCTAGGGGCAATGAGCAGTTCTTC. Its translation: CASSLPRTPRGNEQFF.

This clonotype was picked up many times. The rearrangement links TRBV28 to TRBJ2-1, with 12 nucleotides matching TRBD2. The V segment lost 6 bases and the J segment 5 bases; nucleotides outside the gene matches: 5. CDR3 length: 15 residues. The germline V gene has CDR1 MDHEN and CDR2 SYDVKM. The CDR3 sequence: CASRLAGGSNNEQFF. The CDR3 DNA sequence: TGTGCCAGCAGACTAGCGGGAGGCTCGAACAATGAGCAGTTCTTC.

This clonotype was seen at least ten times. The chain couples TRBV7-9 to TRBJ2-2, with TRBD1 as a possible D gene (6 bases). Trimming pared 4 bases from V and 5 bases from J, leaving 11 bases between. This CDR3 contains 14 residues. CDR1 is SEHNR and CDR2 is FQNEAQ in the germline V gene (reference sequence). The CDR3 DNA is TGTGCCAGCAGCTCTTACAGGGAAACCGGGGAGCTGTTTTTT. Translated, it gives CASSSYRETGELFF.

This clonotype was picked up many times. The rearrangement links TRBV7-8 to TRBJ2-3, with TRBD1 as a possible D gene (6 bases). Trimming cost V 3 bases and J 4 bases, with 8 bases left between them. The CDR3 sequence is 13 residues long. Germline V gene data show CDR1 as SGHVS and CDR2 as FQNEAQ. The CDR3 spells CASSFAGADTQYF. The DNA for the CDR3 is TGTGCCAGCAGCTTCGCAGGGGCAGATACGCAGTATTTT.

Only a few counts were recorded for this clonotype. The chain has TRBV5-5 and TRBJ2-3, with TRBD2 identical over 11 bases. This CDR3 spans 16 amino acids. Germline V gene data show CDR1 as SGHKS and CDR2 as YYEKEE (reference sequence). V dropped 4 bases and J dropped 3; count of bases not matched to a gene: 7. This CDR3 is CASSPLAGGPTDTQYF. The CDR3 nucleotides read TGTGCCAGCAGCCCCTTAGCGGGAGGGCCAACAGATACGCAGTATTTT.

This clonotype was counted at least ten times. The gene calls are TRBV10-3 and TRBJ1-1; no reliable D call. Trimming removed 6 bases from V and 1 base from J, with 3 bases in between. The germline CDR1 and CDR2 sequences are ENHRY and SYGVKD. This CDR3 is 11 amino acids long. The CDR3 DNA reads as TGTGCCATCAGAGAGAACACTGAAGCTTTCTTT. Its translation is CAIRENTEAFF.

This clonotype was recorded many times. The V call is TRBV28, the J call TRBJ1-4, with 7 bases that match TRBD1. The CDR3 is 13 residues long. CDR1 and CDR2 (germline): MDHEN, SYDVKM. V was clipped by 7 bases and J by 5 bases; unmatched bases: 4. In nucleotides, the CDR3 is TGTGCCAGCACCGGGACAGCAAATGAAAAACTGTTTTTT. Translation gives CASTGTANEKLFF.

This clonotype showed up many times. The chain recombines TRBV28 with TRBJ2-7; 13 bases fit TRBD2. The CDR3 is made up of 15 amino acids. In germline, CDR1 is MDHEN, CDR2 SYDVKM. The trim removed 8 bases at V and 4 bases at J, leaving 8 bases unmatched. The CDR3 DNA is TGTGCCAGCTCCATAGGGACTAGCGGGAAATACGAGCAGTACTTC. Translated: CASSIGTSGKYEQYF.

This clonotype was counted between two and nine times. This CDR3 is CASSATSGGPGNEQFF. CDR3 bases: TGTGCCAGCAGCGCGACTAGCGGGGGCCCGGGCAATGAGCAGTTCTTC. The rearrangement links TRBV9 to TRBJ2-1; 12 bases match TRBD2. Germline loops: CDR1 SGDLS, CDR2 YYNGEE. The CDR3 is made up of 16 amino acids. Trimming cost V 3 bases and J 6 bases; bases outside gene matches: 7.

The rearrangement uses TRBV4-1 and TRBJ2-2, with D possibly matching TRBD1 (5 bases). V was pared by 0 bases and J by 7 bases, with 12 bases between. Germline lookup yields CDR1 MGHRA and CDR2 YSYEKL. The CDR3 sequence is 15 residues long. The CDR3 sequence: CASSQDSREGGELFF. In DNA, the CDR3 is TGCGCCAGCAGCCAAGATTCCAGGGAAGGCGGGGAGCTGTTTTTT.

This clonotype has a count of ten or more. The chain employs TRBV6-1 and TRBJ2-5; D gene uncertain. The length of the CDR3 is 15 residues. The germline V gene encodes CDR1 MNHNS and CDR2 SASEGT. Trimming took 3 bases from V and 1 from J, leaving 12 bases between them. DNA of the CDR3: TGTGCCAGCAGTGAGACCCTGCAGACCCAAGAGACCCAGTACTTC. This sequence encodes CASSETLQTQETQYF.

The table lists this clonotype with many counts. This sequence joins TRBV2 and TRBJ1-5; no reliable D call. The V end lost 5 bases, the J end lost 3 bases, and 23 bases lay between the germline ends. The length of the CDR3 is 18 residues. Per the germline V gene, CDR1 is SNHLY and CDR2 is FYNNEI. The CDR3 spells CASSSAVRYEAANQPQHF. For the CDR3, the DNA is TGTGCCAGCAGTTCCGCAGTCCGGTACGAAGCGGCCAATCAGCCCCAGCATTTT.

The sample holds a few counts of this clonotype. This chain links TRBV20-1 with TRBJ2-6; no reliable D call. V lost 6 bases and J 0 bases, leaving 9 bases between the germline ends. From germline, CDR1 is DFQATT and CDR2 SNEGSKA (reference sequence). The length of the CDR3 is 14 residues. CDR3 nucleotide sequence: TGCAGTGCCCAGACCCGCTCTGGGGCCAACGTCCTGACTTTC. Its translation is CSAQTRSGANVLTF.

The chain has TRBV11-2 and TRBJ1-1, with D uncertain. The CDR3 is 15 residues long. V was pared by 5 bases and J by 4 bases, with 17 bases between. Germline V lookup: CDR1 SGHAT, CDR2 FQNNGV. The CDR3 region is CASSPQTLEGTEAFF. DNA of the CDR3: TGTGCCAGCAGCCCTCAGACCCTTGAGGGCACTGAAGCTTTCTTT.

This clonotype was seen at least ten times. This chain uses TRBV6-1 with TRBJ1-1; TRBD1 is a possible D gene (6 bases). Germline V gene sequence: CDR1 MNHNS, CDR2 SASEGT. The V gene lost 8 bases and the J gene lost 5 bases, with 21 bases spanning the gap. The CDR3 has 15 residues. CDR3 sequence reads: CASLTKAGALTEAFF. The CDR3 DNA is TGTGCCAGCCTTACAAAGGCAGGGGCTCTGACTGAAGCTTTCTTT.

The chain joins TRBV7-9 to TRBJ2-7; D may correspond to TRBD1 or TRBD2 (5 bases each). Germline V gene lookup returns CDR1 SEHNR and CDR2 FQNEAQ (reference sequence). The germline V and J ends were trimmed by 5 bases and 3 bases, with 23 bases remaining between them. CDR3 length: 17 amino acids. The CDR3: CASSPVSGRRGSYEQYF. The CDR3 DNA reads as TGTGCCAGCAGCCCGGTGTCAGGGAGAAGGGGTAGCTACGAGCAGTACTTC.

This chain connects TRBV28 to TRBJ2-5; 12 nucleotides line up with TRBD1. Germline V gives CDR1 MDHEN, CDR2 SYDVKM. J lost 5 bases, V lost 5 bases, and 9 bases had no gene match. This CDR3 is built from 16 residues. The CDR3 DNA sequence: TGTGCCAGCAGTGGGACAGGGGGCGCCAAGAGGGAGACCCAGTACTTC. Protein sequence: CASSGTGGAKRETQYF.

This clonotype came up many times. This chain uses TRBV7-8 with TRBJ1-2, with TRBD1 matching 8 bases. The CDR3 is made up of 13 amino acids. The germline CDR1 and CDR2 sequences are SGHVS and FQNEAQ. The V and J ends lost 5 bases and 7 bases, in that order; junction bases with no gene match: 6. CDR3: CASSTRDRGGYTF. The CDR3 DNA sequence: TGTGCCAGCAGCACTAGAGACAGGGGTGGCTACACCTTC.

This clonotype has at least ten counts. The chain couples TRBV5-6 to TRBJ2-7; possible D gene TRBD1, 5 bases. The CDR3 length is 13 residues. The V gene lost 3 bases and the J gene lost 6 bases, with 13 bases spanning the gap. The germline V gene encodes CDR1 SGHDT and CDR2 YYEEEE. The CDR3 loop reads CASSWGRGREQYF. Written as DNA, the CDR3 is TGTGCCAGCAGCTGGGGTAGGGGCCGCGAGCAGTACTTC.

This clonotype was recorded at least ten times. The rearrangement links TRBV12-3 or TRBV12-4 to TRBJ1-5, with 7 bases lining up with TRBD1. V was clipped by 3 bases and J by 5 bases; unmatched bases: 4. This CDR3 spans 14 amino acids. The CDR3 nucleotides read TGTGCCAGCAGTTTCCTTCAGGGGGATCAGCCCCAGCATTTT. Encoded protein: CASSFLQGDQPQHF.

This clonotype was observed at least ten times. The V and J genes are TRBV2 and TRBJ2-7, with a weak D call TRBD2 (6 bases). Germline CDR1 SNHLY, CDR2 FYNNEI. This CDR3 has 14 residues. Trimming removed 4 bases from V and 2 bases from J, with 12 bases in between. The CDR3 DNA sequence: TGTGCCAGCAGTGTATTAGGGACTCCCTACGAGCAGTACTTC. It specifies CASSVLGTPYEQYF.

The sample holds many counts of this clonotype. V gene TRBV5-1 combines with J gene TRBJ2-3, with D possibly matching TRBD2 (7 bases). The CDR3 loop spans 17 amino acids. Trimming took off 3 bases at V and 1 base at J, with 18 bases between the two ends. CDR1 is SGHRS, CDR2 YFSETQ, per germline. This CDR3 is CASSSLGGVEGTDTQYF. The CDR3, as DNA: TGCGCCAGCAGCTCACTAGGGGGGGTCGAGGGCACAGATACGCAGTATTTT.